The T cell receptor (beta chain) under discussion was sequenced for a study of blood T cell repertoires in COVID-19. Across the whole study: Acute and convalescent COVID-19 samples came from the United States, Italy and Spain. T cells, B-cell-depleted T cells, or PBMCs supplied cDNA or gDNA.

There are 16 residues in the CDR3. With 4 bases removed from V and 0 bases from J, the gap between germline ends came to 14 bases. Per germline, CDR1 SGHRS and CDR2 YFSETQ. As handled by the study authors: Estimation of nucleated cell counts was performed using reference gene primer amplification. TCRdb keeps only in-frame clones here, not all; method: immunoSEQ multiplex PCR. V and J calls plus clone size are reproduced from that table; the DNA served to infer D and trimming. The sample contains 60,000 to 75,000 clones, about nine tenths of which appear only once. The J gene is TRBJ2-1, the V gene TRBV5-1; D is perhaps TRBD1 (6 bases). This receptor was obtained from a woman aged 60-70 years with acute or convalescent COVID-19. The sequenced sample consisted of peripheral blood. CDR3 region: CASSMTGVSSYNEQFF. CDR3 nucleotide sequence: TGCGCCAGCAGCATGACAGGAGTTAGCTCCTACAATGAGCAGTTCTTC.